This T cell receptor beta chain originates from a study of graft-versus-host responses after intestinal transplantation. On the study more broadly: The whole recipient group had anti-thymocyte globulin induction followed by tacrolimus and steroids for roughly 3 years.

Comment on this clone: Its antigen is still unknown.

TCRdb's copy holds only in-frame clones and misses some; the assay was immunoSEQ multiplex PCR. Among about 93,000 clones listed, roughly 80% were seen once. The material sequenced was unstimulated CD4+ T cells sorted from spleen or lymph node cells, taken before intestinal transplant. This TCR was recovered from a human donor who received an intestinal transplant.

DNA of the CDR3: TGTGCCAGCAGCTTAGCTGGACAGGGCTACGAGCAGTACTTC. This sequence encodes CASSLAGQGYEQYF. The V gene is TRBV7-6, the J gene TRBJ2-7, with 8 bases lining up with TRBD1. With 0 bases clipped from V and 3 bases from J, the junction kept 1 base outside the gene matches. Germline CDR1 reads SGHVS; CDR2 reads FNYEAQ. CDR3 length equals 14 residues.